The TCR beta chain described here comes from a study of regulatory and conventional T cells in RAG deficiency. Conventional CD4+ T cells were sorted from blood as CD25-low CD127-high cells. A note on this clone: Its specificity is unknown.

Findings and caveats of the study: Shannon entropy fell and Simpson indices rose in RAG-deficient patients.

The method was immunoSEQ multiplex PCR; TCRdb's version includes in-frame clones alone and lacks a portion of them. The data hold more than 20,000 clones, with approximately 93% observed a single time. This CDR3 comprises 16 residues. This sample also belongs to another study, concerning regulatory T cells. That publication notes: The primer mix had 52 TRBV and 13 TRBJ primers. Skewed V and J usage and few unique V-J pairs marked patient repertoires, most in Tregs.

This TCR came from a human donor in good health. Sequenced input: CD4+ T cells sorted from blood. The chain joins TRBV21-1 to TRBJ1-1. TRBV21-1 is annotated as a pseudogene. CDR3 region: CASRFHLATIRTEAFF. CDR3 coding DNA: TGTGCCAGCAGGTTTCATCTAGCTACAATTCGCACTGAAGCTTTCTTT.